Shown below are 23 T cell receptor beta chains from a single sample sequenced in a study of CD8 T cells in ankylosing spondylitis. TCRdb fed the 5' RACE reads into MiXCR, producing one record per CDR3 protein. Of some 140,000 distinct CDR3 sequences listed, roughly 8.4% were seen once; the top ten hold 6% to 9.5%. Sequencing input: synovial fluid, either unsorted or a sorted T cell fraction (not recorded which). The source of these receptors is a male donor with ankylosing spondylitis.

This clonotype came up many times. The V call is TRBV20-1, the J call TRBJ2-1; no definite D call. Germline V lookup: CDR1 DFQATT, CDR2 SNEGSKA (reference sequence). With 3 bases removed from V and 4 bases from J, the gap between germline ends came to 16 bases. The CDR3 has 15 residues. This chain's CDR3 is CSARGRTPVYNEQFF. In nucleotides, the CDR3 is TGCAGTGCTAGGGGTCGGACCCCCGTGTACAATGAGCAGTTCTTC.

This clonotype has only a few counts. The CDR3 nucleotides read TGCAGTGCGCCTGATCTAGCGGGGGGTCGAGATACGCAGTATTTT. Translating gives CSAPDLAGGRDTQYF. This sequence joins TRBV20-1 and TRBJ2-3, with 11 bases aligning to TRBD2. In germline, CDR1 is DFQATT, CDR2 SNEGSKA (reference sequence). Trimming took 6 bases from V and 5 from J; bases not matched to a gene: 10. This CDR3 is 15 amino acids long.

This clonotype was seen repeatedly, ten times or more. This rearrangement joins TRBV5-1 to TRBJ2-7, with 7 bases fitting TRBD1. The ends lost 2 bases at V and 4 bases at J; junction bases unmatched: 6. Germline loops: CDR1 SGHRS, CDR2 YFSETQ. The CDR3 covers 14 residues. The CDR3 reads CASSLLQGIYEQYF. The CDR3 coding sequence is TGCGCCAGCAGCTTACTACAGGGGATTTACGAGCAGTACTTC.

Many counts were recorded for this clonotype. This CDR3 reads CASSLTEQGATGELFF. In DNA form, the CDR3 reads TGCGCCAGCAGCTTGACAGAACAGGGGGCCACCGGGGAGCTGTTTTTT. The chain carries TRBV5-1 and TRBJ2-2, with 9 bases that match TRBD1. CDR1 is SGHRS and CDR2 is YFSETQ in the germline V gene. This CDR3 spans 16 amino acids. Trimming removed 1 base from V and 4 bases from J; junction bases left unmatched: 5.

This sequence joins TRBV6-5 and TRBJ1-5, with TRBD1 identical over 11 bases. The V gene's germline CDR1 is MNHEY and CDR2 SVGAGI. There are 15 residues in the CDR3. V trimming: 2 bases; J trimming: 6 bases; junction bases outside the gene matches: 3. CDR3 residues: CASSYLGTGGQPQHF. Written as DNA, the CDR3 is TGTGCCAGCAGTTACCTTGGGACAGGGGGTCAGCCCCAGCATTTT.

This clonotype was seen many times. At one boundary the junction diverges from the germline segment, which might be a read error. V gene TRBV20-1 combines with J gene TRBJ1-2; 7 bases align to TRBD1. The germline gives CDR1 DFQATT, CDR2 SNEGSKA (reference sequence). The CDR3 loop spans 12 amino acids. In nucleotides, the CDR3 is TGCAGTGCCACGACAGGGAACTCTGGCTACACCTTC. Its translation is CSATTGNSGYTF.

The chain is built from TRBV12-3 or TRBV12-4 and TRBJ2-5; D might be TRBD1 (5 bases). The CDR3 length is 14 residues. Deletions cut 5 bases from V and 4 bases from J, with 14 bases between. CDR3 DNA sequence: TGTGCCAGCAGTCTGGCAGGGTCTGGAGAGACCCAGTACTTC. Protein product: CASSLAGSGETQYF.

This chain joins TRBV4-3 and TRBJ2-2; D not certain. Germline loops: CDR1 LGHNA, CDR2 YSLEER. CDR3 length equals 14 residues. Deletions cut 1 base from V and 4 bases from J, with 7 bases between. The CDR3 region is CASSQGPVTGELFF. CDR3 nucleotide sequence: TGCGCCAGCAGCCAAGGTCCGGTCACCGGGGAGCTGTTTTTT.

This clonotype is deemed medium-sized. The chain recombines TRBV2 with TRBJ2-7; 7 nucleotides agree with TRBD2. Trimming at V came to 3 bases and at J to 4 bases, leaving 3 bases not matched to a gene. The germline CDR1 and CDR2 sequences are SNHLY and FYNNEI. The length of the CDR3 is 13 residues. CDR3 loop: CASSDREGYEQYF. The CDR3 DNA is TGTGCCAGCAGTGACAGGGAGGGTTACGAGCAGTACTTC.

The CDR3: CASSPTGAVNTGELFF. CDR3 nucleotide sequence: TGTGCCAGCAGCCCGACAGGGGCGGTAAACACCGGGGAGCTGTTTTTT. J is TRBJ2-2 and V is TRBV5-5, with 8 bases aligning to TRBD1. V lost 4 bases and J lost 2; bases outside the gene matches: 7. This CDR3 spans 16 amino acids. Germline V gene sequence: CDR1 SGHKS, CDR2 YYEKEE (reference sequence).

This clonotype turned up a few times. In DNA form, the CDR3 reads TGTGCCAGCAGCCAAGATGGGGGCTCGGGGCGTCGTGAGCAGTTCTTC. This sequence encodes CASSQDGGSGRREQFF. V gene TRBV4-2 combines with J gene TRBJ2-1, with D maybe TRBD1 (6 bases). Germline CDR1 and CDR2: LGHNA and YNFKEQ. This CDR3 is 16 amino acids long. Trimming shortened V by 0 bases and J by 9 bases, and 18 bases separated the two germline ends.

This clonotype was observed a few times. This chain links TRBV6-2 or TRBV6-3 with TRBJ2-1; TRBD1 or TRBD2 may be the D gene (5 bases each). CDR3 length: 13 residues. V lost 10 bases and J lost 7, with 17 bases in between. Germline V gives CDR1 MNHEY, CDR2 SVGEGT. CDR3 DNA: TGTGCCACCTCGGTCTTAGAGGGGAATGAGCAGTTCTTC. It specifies CATSVLEGNEQFF.

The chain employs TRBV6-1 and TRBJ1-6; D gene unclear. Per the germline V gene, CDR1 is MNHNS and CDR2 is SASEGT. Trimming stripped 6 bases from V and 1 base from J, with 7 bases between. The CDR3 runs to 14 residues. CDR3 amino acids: CASSLRSYNSPLHF. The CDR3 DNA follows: TGTGCCAGCAGCCTCCGATCCTATAATTCACCCCTCCACTTT.

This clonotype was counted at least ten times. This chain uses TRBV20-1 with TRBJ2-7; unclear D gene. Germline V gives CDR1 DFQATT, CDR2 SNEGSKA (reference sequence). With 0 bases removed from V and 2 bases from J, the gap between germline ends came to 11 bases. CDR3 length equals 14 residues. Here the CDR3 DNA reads TGCAGTGCTAGAGATGCCCAGACGGCCTACGAGCAGTACTTC. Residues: CSARDAQTAYEQYF.

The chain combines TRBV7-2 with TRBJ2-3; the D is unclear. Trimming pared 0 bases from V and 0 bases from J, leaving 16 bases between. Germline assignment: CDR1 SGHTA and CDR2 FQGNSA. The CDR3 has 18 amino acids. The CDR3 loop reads CASSLAMRTFYSTDTQYF. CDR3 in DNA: TGTGCCAGCAGCTTAGCGATGAGAACCTTCTATAGCACAGATACGCAGTATTTT.

The CDR3 DNA follows: TGTGCCAGCAGCTTGGTGGGATCCCCCGGGGAGCTGTTTTTT. This gives the protein CASSLVGSPGELFF. The rearrangement uses TRBV5-8 and TRBJ2-2, with unresolved D. The CDR3 covers 14 residues. CDR1 and CDR2 (germline): SGHTS, YDEGEE. V was pared by 0 bases and J by 6 bases, with 9 bases between.

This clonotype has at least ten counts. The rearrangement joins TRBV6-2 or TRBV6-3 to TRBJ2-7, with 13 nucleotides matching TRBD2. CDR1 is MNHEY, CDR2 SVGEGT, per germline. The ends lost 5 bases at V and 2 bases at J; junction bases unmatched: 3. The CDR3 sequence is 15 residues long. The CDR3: CASSLGLAGAYEQYF. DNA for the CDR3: TGTGCCAGCAGTCTAGGACTAGCGGGAGCCTACGAGCAGTACTTC.

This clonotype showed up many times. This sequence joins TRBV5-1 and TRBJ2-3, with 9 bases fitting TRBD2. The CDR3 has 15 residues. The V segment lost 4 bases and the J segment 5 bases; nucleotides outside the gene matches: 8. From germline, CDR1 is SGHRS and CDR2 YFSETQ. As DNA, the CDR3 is TGCGCCAGCAGCACCGGGACTAGCCTCGAAGATACGCAGTATTTT. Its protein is CASSTGTSLEDTQYF.

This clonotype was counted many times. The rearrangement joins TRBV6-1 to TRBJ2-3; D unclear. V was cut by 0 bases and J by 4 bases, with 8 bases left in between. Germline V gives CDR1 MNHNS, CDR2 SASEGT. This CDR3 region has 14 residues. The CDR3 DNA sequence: TGTGCCAGCAGTGAAGCGGGTCAAGCAGATACGCAGTATTTT. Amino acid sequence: CASSEAGQADTQYF.

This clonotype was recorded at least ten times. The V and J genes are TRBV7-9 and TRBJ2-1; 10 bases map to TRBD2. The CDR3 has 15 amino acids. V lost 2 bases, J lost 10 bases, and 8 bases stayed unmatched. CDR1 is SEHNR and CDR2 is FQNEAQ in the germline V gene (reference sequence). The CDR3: CASSLSASGSGEQFF. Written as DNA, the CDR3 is TGTGCCAGCAGCTTATCGGCTAGCGGGAGCGGCGAGCAGTTCTTC. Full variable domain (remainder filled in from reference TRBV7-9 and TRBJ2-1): DTGVSQNPRHKITKRGQNVTFRCDPISEHNRLYWYRQTLGQGPEFLTYFQNEAQLEKSRLLSDRFSAERPKGSFSTLEIQRTEQGDSAMYLCASSLSASGSGEQFFGPGTRLTVL.

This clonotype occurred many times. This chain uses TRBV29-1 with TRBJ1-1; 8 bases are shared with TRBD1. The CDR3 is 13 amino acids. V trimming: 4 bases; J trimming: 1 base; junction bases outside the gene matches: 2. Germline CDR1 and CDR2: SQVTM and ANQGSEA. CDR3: CSVAGQGNTEAFF. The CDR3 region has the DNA TGCAGCGTTGCAGGACAGGGGAACACTGAAGCTTTCTTT.

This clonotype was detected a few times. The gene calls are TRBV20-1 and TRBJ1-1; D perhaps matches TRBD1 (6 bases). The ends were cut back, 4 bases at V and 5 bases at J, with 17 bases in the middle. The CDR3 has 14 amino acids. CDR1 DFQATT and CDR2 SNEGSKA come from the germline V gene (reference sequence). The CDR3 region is CSANRKRGTTEAFF. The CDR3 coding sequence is TGCAGTGCTAACAGGAAAAGGGGGACGACTGAAGCTTTCTTT.

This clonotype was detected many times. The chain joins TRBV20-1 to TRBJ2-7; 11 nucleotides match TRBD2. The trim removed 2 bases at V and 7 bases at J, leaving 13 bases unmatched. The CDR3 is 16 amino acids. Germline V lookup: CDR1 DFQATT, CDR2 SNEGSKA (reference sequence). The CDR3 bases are TGCAGTGCTAGATCTAGCGGGAGGAACCTATTAGGGGAGCAGTACTTC. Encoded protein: CSARSSGRNLLGEQYF.